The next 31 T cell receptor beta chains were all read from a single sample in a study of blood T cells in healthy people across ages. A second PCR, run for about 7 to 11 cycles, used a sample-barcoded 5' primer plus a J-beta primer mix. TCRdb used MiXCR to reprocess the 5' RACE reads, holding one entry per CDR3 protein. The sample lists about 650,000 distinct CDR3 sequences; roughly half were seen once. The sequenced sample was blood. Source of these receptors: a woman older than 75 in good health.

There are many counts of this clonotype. The CDR3 is CASSSRLLDTQYF. CDR3 bases: TGTGCCAGCAGCTCCAGACTCCTTGATACGCAGTATTTT. The chain employs TRBV7-2 and TRBJ2-3, with D unresolved. This CDR3 contains 13 residues. The germline CDR1 and CDR2 sequences are SGHTA and FQGNSA. V was trimmed by 4 bases and J by 6 bases, leaving 11 bases between them.

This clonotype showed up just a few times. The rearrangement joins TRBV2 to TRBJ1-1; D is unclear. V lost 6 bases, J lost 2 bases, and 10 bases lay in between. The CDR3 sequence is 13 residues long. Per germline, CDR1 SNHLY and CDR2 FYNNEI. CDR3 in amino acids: CASSSTHNTEAFF. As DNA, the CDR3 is TGTGCCAGCAGCTCAACCCATAACACTGAAGCTTTCTTT.

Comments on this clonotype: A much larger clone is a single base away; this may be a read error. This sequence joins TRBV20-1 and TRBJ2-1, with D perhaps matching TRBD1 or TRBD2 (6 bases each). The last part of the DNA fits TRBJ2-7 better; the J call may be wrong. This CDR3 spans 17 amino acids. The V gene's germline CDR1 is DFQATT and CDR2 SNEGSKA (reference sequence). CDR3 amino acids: CSARPPEVGGSYNEQYF. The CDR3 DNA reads TGCAGTGCTAGACCTCCTGAGGTGGGGGGCTCCTACAATGAGCAGTACTTC.

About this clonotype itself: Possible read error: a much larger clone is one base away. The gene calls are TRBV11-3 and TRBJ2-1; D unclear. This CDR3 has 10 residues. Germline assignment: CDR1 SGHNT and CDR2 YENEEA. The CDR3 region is CGEAYNEQFF. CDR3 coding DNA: TGTGGAGAAGCCTACAATGAGCAGTTCTTC.

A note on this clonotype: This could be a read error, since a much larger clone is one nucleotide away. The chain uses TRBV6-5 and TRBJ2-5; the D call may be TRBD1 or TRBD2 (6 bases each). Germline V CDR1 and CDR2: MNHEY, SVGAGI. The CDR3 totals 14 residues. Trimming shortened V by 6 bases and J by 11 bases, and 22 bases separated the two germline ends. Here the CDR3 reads CASRGGGGYNEQYF. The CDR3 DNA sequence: TGTGCCAGCAGAGGGGGAGGCGGTTACAATGAGCAGTACTTC.

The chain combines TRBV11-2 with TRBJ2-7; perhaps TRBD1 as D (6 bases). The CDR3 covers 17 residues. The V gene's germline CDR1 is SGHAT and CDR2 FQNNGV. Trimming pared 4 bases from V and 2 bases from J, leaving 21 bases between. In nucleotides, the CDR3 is TGTGCCAGCAGCTCACCCGTCCGGGACATCAACCCCTACGAGCAGTACTTC. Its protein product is CASSSPVRDINPYEQYF.

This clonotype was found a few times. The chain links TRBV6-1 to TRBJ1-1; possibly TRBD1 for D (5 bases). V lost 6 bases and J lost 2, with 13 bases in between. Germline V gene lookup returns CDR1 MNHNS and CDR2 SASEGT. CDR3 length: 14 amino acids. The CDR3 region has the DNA TGTGCCAGCAGCCTCGGGGCCTCTAACACTGAAGCTTTCTTT. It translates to CASSLGASNTEAFF.

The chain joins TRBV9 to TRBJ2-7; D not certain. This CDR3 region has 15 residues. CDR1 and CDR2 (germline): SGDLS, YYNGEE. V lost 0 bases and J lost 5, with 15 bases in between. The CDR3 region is CASSVGATSINEQYF. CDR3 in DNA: TGTGCCAGCAGCGTAGGGGCGACTTCCATCAACGAGCAGTACTTC.

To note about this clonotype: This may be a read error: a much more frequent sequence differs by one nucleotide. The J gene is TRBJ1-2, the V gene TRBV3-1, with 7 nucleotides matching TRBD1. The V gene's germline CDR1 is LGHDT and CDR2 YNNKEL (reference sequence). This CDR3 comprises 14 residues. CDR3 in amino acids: CVSSAQQGSYGYTF. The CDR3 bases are TGTGTCAGCAGCGCGCAACAGGGGAGCTATGGCTACACCTTC.

The DNA of the CDR3 is TGTGCCACTACAGGGGGGAATGAGCAGTTCTTC. Translating it yields CATTGGNEQFF. The chain recombines TRBV13 with TRBJ2-1; 8 bases are a match to TRBD1. Per germline, CDR1 PRHDT and CDR2 FYEKMQ (reference sequence). CDR3 size: 11 residues. V shed 10 bases, J shed 7 bases, and the junction held 3 bases outside the gene matches.

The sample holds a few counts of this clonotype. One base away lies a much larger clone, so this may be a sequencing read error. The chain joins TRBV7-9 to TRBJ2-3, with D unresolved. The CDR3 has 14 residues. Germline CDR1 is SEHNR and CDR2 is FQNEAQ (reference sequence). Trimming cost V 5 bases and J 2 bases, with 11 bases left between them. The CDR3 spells CASSVLQVTDTQYF. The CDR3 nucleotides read TGTGCCAGCAGCGTACTTCAGGTCACAGATACGCAGTATTTT.

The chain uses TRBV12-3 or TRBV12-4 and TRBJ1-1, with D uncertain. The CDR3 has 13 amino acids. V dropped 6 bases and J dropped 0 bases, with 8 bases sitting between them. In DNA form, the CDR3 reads TGTGCCAGCAGCCAGTTTATGAACACTGAAGCTTTCTTT. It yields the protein CASSQFMNTEAFF.

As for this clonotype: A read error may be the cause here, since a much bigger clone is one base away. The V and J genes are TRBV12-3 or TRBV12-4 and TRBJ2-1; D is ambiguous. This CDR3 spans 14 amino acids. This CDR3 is CTSTRTDSYNEQFF. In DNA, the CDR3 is TGTACCAGCACCCGGACGGACTCCTACAATGAGCAGTTCTTC.

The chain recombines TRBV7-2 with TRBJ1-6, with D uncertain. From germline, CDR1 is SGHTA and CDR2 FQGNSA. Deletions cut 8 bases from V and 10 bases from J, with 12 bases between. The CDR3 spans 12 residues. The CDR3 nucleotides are TGTGCCAGCCGGAACTCGCAGTCACCCCTCCACTTT. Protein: CASRNSQSPLHF.

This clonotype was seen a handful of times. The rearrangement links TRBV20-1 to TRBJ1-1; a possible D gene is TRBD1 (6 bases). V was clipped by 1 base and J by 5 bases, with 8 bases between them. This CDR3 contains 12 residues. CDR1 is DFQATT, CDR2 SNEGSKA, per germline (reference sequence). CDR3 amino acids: CSARVGGTEAFF. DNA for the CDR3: TGCAGTGCTAGAGTAGGGGGGACTGAAGCTTTCTTT.

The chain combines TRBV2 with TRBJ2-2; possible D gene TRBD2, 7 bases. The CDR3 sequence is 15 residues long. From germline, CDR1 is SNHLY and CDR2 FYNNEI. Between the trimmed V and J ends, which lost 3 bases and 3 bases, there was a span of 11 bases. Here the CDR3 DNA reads TGTGCCAGCAGTGAGGCGCGGGGGCACACCGGGGAGCTGTTTTTT. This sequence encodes CASSEARGHTGELFF.

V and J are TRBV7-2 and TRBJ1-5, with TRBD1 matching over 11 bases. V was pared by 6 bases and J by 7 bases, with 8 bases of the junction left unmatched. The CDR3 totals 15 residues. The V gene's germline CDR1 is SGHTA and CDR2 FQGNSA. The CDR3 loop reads CASSLGQGAGQPQHF. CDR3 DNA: TGTGCCAGCAGTCTTGGACAGGGGGCGGGACAGCCCCAGCATTTT.

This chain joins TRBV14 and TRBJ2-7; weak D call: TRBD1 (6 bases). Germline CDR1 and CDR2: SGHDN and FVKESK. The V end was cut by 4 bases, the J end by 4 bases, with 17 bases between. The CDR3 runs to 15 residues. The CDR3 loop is CASSRKWQGRYEQYF. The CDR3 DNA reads TGTGCCAGCAGCCGCAAGTGGCAGGGGCGATACGAGCAGTACTTC.

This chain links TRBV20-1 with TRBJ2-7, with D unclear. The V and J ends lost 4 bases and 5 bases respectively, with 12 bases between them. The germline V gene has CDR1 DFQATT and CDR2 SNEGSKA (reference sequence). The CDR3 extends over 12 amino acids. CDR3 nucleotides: TGCAGTGCTAAAGGGATAGCTGACGAGCAGTACTTC. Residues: CSAKGIADEQYF.

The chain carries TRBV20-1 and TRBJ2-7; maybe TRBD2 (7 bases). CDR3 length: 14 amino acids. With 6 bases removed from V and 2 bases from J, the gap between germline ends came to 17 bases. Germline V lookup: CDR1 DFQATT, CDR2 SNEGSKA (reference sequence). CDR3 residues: CSAKQRGGAYEQYF. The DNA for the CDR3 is TGCAGTGCGAAGCAGAGGGGGGGAGCCTACGAGCAGTACTTC.

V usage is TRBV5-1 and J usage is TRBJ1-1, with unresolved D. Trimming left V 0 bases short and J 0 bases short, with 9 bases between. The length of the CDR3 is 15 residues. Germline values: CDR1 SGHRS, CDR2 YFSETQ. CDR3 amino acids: CASSLDNPMNTEAFF. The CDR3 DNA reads TGCGCCAGCAGCTTGGACAATCCCATGAACACTGAAGCTTTCTTT.

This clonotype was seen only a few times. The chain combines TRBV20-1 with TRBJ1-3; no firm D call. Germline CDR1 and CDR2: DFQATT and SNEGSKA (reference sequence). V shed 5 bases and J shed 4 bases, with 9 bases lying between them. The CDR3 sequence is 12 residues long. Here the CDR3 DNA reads TGCAGTGCTGGCGGGTTAGGAAACACCATATATTTT. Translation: CSAGGLGNTIYF.

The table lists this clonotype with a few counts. CDR3 sequence: CASSFGGVNTGELFF. CDR3 in DNA: TGCGCCAGCAGCTTTGGGGGAGTGAACACCGGGGAGCTGTTTTTT. The J gene is TRBJ2-2, the V gene TRBV5-1; TRBD1 or TRBD2 may be the D gene (5 bases each). The CDR3 runs to 15 residues. The germline CDR1 and CDR2 sequences are SGHRS and YFSETQ. V lost 2 bases and J 1 base, leaving 9 bases between the germline ends.

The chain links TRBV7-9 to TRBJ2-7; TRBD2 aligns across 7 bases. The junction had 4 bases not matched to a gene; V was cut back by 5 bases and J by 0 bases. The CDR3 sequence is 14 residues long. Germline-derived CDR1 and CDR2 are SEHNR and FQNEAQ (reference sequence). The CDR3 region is CASSPGGPSYEQYF. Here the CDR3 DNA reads TGTGCCAGCAGCCCGGGGGGACCCTCCTACGAGCAGTACTTC.

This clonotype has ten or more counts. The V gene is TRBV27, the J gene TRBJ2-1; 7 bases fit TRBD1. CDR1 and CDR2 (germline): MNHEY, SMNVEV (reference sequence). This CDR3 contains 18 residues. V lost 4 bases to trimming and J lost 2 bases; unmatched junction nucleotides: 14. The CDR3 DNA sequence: TGTGCCAGCAGTTCCAACCCCCGGACAGGTCGGCCCTACAATGAGCAGTTCTTC. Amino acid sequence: CASSSNPRTGRPYNEQFF.

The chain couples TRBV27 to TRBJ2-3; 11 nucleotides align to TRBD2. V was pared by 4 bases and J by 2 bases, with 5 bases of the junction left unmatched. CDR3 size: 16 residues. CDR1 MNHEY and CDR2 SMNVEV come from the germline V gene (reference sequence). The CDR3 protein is CASSSGTSGNTDTQYF. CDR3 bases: TGTGCCAGCAGTTCCGGGACTAGCGGCAACACAGATACGCAGTATTTT.

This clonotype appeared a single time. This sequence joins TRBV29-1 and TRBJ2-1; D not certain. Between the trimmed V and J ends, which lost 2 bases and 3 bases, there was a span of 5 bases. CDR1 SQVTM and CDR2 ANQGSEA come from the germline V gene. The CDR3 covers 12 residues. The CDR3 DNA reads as TGCAGCGTTGAATTCCGCTACAATGAGCAGTTCTTC. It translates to CSVEFRYNEQFF.

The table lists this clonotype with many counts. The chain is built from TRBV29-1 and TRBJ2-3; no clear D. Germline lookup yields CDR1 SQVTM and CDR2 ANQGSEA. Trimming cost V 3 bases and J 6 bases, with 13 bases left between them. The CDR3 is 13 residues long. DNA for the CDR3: TGCAGCGTTGATGATGCCCCCGGTGATACGCAGTATTTT. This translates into CSVDDAPGDTQYF.

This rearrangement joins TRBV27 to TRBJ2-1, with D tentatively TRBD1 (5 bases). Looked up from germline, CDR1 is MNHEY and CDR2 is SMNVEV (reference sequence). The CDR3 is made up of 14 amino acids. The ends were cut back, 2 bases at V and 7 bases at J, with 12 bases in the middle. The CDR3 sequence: CASSLQGNFNEQFF. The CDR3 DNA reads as TGTGCCAGCAGTTTACAGGGTAATTTTAATGAGCAGTTCTTC.

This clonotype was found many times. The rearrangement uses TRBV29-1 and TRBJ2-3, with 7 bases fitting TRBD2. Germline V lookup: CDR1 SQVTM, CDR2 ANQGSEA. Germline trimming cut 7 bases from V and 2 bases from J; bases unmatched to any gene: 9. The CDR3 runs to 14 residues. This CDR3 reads CSGGMGLNTDTQYF. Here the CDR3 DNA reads TGCAGCGGCGGAATGGGACTAAACACAGATACGCAGTATTTT.

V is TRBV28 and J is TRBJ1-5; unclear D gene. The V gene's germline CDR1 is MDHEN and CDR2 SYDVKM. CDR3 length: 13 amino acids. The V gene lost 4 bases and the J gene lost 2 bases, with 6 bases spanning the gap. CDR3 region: CASSSRGNQPQHF. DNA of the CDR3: TGTGCCAGCAGTTCGAGGGGCAATCAGCCCCAGCATTTT. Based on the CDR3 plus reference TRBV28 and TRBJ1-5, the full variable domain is DVKVTQSSRYLVKRTGEKVFLECVQDMDHENMFWYRQDPGLGLRLIYFSYDVKMKEKGDIPEGYSVSREKKERFSLILESASTNQTSMYLCASSSRGNQPQHFGDGTRLSIL.